One sample yielded the 29 T cell receptor beta chains listed below, sequenced in a study of blood T cell repertoires in COVID-19. Assay: immunoSEQ multiplex PCR; the TCRdb copy retains only in-frame clones and omits some. This sample carries approximately 280,000 clones, roughly 84% of them seen once, and the ten largest clones take more than 1.2%. Sequenced input: peripheral blood. The source is a human donor with COVID-19, enrolled during active disease. The donor label of this sample is uncertain.

The rearrangement links TRBV4-2 to TRBJ2-1; 9 bases fit TRBD2. V was clipped by 0 bases and J by 7 bases; unmatched bases: 10. The CDR3 consists of 17 residues. The germline CDR1 and CDR2 sequences are LGHNA and YNFKEQ. CDR3 region: CASSQDWGVAGDNEQFF. In nucleotides, the CDR3 is TGTGCCAGCAGCCAAGATTGGGGGGTAGCGGGAGATAATGAGCAGTTCTTC.

The CDR3 here is CASPNRNTGELFF. The DNA for the CDR3 is TGTGCCAGCCCCAACAGAAACACCGGGGAGCTGTTTTTT. The rearrangement joins TRBV28 to TRBJ2-2, with no clear D. Germline V gives CDR1 MDHEN, CDR2 SYDVKM. This CDR3 is built from 13 residues. V was clipped by 8 bases and J by 2 bases, with 9 bases between them.

The chain is built from TRBV30 and TRBJ1-6; D may be TRBD1 (6 bases). Germline CDR1 reads GTSNPN; CDR2 reads SVGIG (reference sequence). CDR3 length: 13 residues. The ends were cut back, 3 bases at V and 8 bases at J, with 11 bases in the middle. CDR3 coding DNA: TGTGCCTGGAGGCAGGGGATGGATTCACCCCTCCACTTT. This sequence encodes CAWRQGMDSPLHF. Full variable domain (remainder filled in from reference TRBV30 and TRBJ1-6): SQTIHQWPATLVQPVGSPLSLECTVEGTSNPNLYWYRQAAGRGLQLLFYSVGIGQISSEVPQNLSASRPQDRQFILSSKKLLLSDSGFYLCAWRQGMDSPLHFGNGTRLTVT.

This clone was seen only once. The CDR3 protein is CASRGGQVLRGYTF. The CDR3 DNA is TGTGCCAGCAGAGGGGGACAGGTCCTTCGGGGCTACACCTTC. The chain carries TRBV6-5 and TRBJ1-2, with TRBD1 matching 8 bases. This CDR3 comprises 14 residues. Per the germline V gene, CDR1 is MNHEY and CDR2 is SVGAGI. Unmatched junction bases numbered 11, after V lost 6 bases and J lost 8 bases.

This clone was observed a handful of times. The gene calls are TRBV4-3 and TRBJ2-3, with a possible D match to TRBD1 (6 bases). Germline loops: CDR1 LGHNA, CDR2 YSLEER. There are 16 residues in the CDR3. Trimming removed 0 bases at V and 3 bases at J, with 13 bases between. Here the CDR3 reads CASSQEQGGRTDTQYF. In nucleotides, the CDR3 is TGCGCCAGCAGCCAAGAACAAGGGGGTCGGACAGATACGCAGTATTTT.

This chain joins TRBV5-1 and TRBJ1-4; perhaps TRBD1 as D (6 bases). In germline, CDR1 is SGHRS, CDR2 YFSETQ. The CDR3 contains 15 residues. The germline V and J ends were trimmed by 0 bases and 4 bases, with 10 bases remaining between them. As DNA, the CDR3 is TGCGCCAGCAGCTTGGCCAGGGGAGATAATGAAAAACTGTTTTTT. It is translated as CASSLARGDNEKLFF.

This chain uses TRBV5-1 with TRBJ2-1, with 11 positions matching TRBD2. The CDR3 covers 16 residues. V lost 4 bases, J lost 0 bases, and 3 bases stayed unmatched. CDR1 SGHRS and CDR2 YFSETQ come from the germline V gene. Here the CDR3 reads CASSASGGSSYNEQFF. In DNA form, the CDR3 reads TGCGCCAGCAGCGCTAGCGGGGGGAGCTCCTACAATGAGCAGTTCTTC.

The chain joins TRBV7-2 to TRBJ2-3; D is perhaps TRBD2 (6 bases). Germline V gene sequence: CDR1 SGHTA, CDR2 FQGNSA. V was cut by 2 bases and J by 3 bases, with 15 bases left in between. The CDR3 loop spans 16 amino acids. The CDR3 nucleotides read TGTGCCAGCAGCTTAACGCTAGCGCGGGGTACAGATACGCAGTATTTT. It yields the protein CASSLTLARGTDTQYF.

The chain couples TRBV5-4 to TRBJ2-5; 9 bases fit TRBD1. Germline V gene sequence: CDR1 SGHNT, CDR2 YYREEE (reference sequence). The CDR3 loop spans 16 amino acids. After removal of 4 bases from V and 9 bases from J, the junction contained 16 bases not matched to a gene. CDR3: CASSRLSGTGSSAQYF. The CDR3 nucleotides read TGTGCCAGCAGCCGTTTATCCGGGACAGGGTCATCGGCCCAGTACTTC.

CDR3 sequence: CASTNFAGYNEQFF. The CDR3 DNA reads TGTGCCAGCACCAACTTTGCGGGTTACAATGAGCAGTTCTTC. This chain links TRBV6-5 with TRBJ2-1; weak D call: TRBD2 (5 bases). The CDR3 is 14 amino acids. Trimming stripped 7 bases from V and 4 bases from J, with 14 bases between. Germline CDR1 MNHEY, CDR2 SVGAGI.

V and J are TRBV27 and TRBJ2-1, with 9 bases aligning to TRBD2. Germline loops: CDR1 MNHEY, CDR2 SMNVEV (reference sequence). The ends lost 5 bases at V and 7 bases at J; junction bases unmatched: 9. The CDR3 is 15 amino acids. The CDR3 reads CASSEIAGAVNEQFF. CDR3 nucleotides: TGTGCCAGCAGTGAGATAGCGGGAGCGGTAAATGAGCAGTTCTTC.

The chain uses TRBV5-1 and TRBJ2-4; 10 bases line up with TRBD2. The CDR3 is 17 amino acids. J was trimmed by 2 bases and V by 4 bases; bases with no gene match: 9. The germline V gene has CDR1 SGHRS and CDR2 YFSETQ. CDR3 protein: CASSGIAGGVSKNIQYF. CDR3 DNA: TGCGCCAGCAGCGGCATAGCGGGAGGTGTGTCCAAAAACATTCAGTACTTC.

A few counts support this clone. The genes are TRBV5-1 and TRBJ2-7; 7 bases are shared with TRBD1. V dropped 4 bases and J dropped 6; count of bases not matched to a gene: 10. Germline V gene data show CDR1 as SGHRS and CDR2 as YFSETQ. The CDR3 runs to 14 residues. The CDR3 bases are TGCGCCAGCAGCCTAACGCACAGGGGTGGCGAGCAGTACTTC. It codes for CASSLTHRGGEQYF.

V and J are TRBV5-5 and TRBJ2-3, with D perhaps matching TRBD2 (6 bases). CDR3 length equals 16 residues. From germline, CDR1 is SGHKS and CDR2 YYEKEE (reference sequence). V lost 5 bases and J lost 2, with 18 bases in between. This chain's CDR3 is CASRYLPEGFTDTQYF. In nucleotides, the CDR3 is TGTGCCAGCAGGTACCTCCCGGAGGGATTCACAGATACGCAGTATTTT.

The CDR3 protein is CASSPPWLAGTNTGELFF. The CDR3 DNA sequence: TGTGCCAGCAGCCCCCCGTGGCTAGCGGGAACAAACACCGGGGAGCTGTTTTTT. This chain uses TRBV7-9 with TRBJ2-2; 9 nucleotides line up with TRBD2. The CDR3 runs 18 residues. CDR1 and CDR2 (germline): SEHNR, FQNEAQ (reference sequence). V was clipped by 5 bases and J by 2 bases; unmatched bases: 12.

This clone turned up a few times. CDR3 amino acids: CASSLEPRGYGYTF. For the CDR3, the DNA is TGTGCCAGCAGCTTAGAACCCAGGGGGTATGGCTACACCTTC. V gene TRBV7-9 combines with J gene TRBJ1-2; 7 bases are a match to TRBD1. Trimming at V came to 1 base and at J to 5 bases, leaving 4 bases not matched to a gene. The CDR3 length is 14 residues. Germline V gene data show CDR1 as SEHNR and CDR2 as FQNEAQ (reference sequence). The variable domain in full, with the rest retrieved from reference TRBV7-9 and TRBJ1-2, is DTGVSQNPRHKITKRGQNVTFRCDPISEHNRLYWYRQTLGQGPEFLTYFQNEAQLEKSRLLSDRFSAERPKGSFSTLEIQRTEQGDSAMYLCASSLEPRGYGYTFGSGTRLTVV.

The chain combines TRBV27 with TRBJ2-1; 9 bases align to TRBD2. The CDR3 has 18 amino acids. The germline V gene has CDR1 MNHEY and CDR2 SMNVEV (reference sequence). The V and J ends lost 4 bases and 6 bases, in that order; junction bases with no gene match: 16. CDR3 region: CASSSIARLAEGFNEQFF. CDR3 DNA: TGTGCCAGCAGTTCTATAGCTAGACTAGCGGAGGGGTTCAATGAGCAGTTCTTC.

This clone was observed a single time. This chain connects TRBV15 to TRBJ2-7; D perhaps matches TRBD1 (5 bases). Germline CDR1 LNHNV, CDR2 YYDKDF (reference sequence). The CDR3 loop spans 15 amino acids. The ends were cut back, 1 base at V and 3 bases at J, with 13 bases in the middle. DNA for the CDR3: TGTGCCACCAGCAGAGGACAGATAAACGACTACGAGCAGTACTTC. It is translated as CATSRGQINDYEQYF. The whole variable domain, filled in from reference TRBV15 and TRBJ2-7, reads DAMVIQNPRYQVTQFGKPVTLSCSQTLNHNVMYWYQQKSSQAPKLLFHYYDKDFNNEADTPDNFQSRRPNTSFCFLDIRSPGLGDTAMYLCATSRGQINDYEQYFGPGTRLTVT.

The chain carries TRBV24-1 and TRBJ2-3, with D tentatively TRBD2 (6 bases). Trimming took 9 bases from V and 0 from J, leaving 9 bases between them. CDR3 length: 13 amino acids. CDR1 KGHDR and CDR2 SFDVKD come from the germline V gene. As DNA, the CDR3 is TGTGCCACCCGGGGGAGTAGCACAGATACGCAGTATTTT. This sequence encodes CATRGSSTDTQYF.

The gene calls are TRBV6-1 and TRBJ2-1, with D possibly TRBD2 on 6 matching bases. The CDR3 is 15 amino acids. CDR1 MNHNS and CDR2 SASEGT come from the germline V gene. Trimming stripped 1 base from V and 4 bases from J, with 11 bases between. The CDR3 here is CASSEGLAVYNEQFF. CDR3 in DNA: TGTGCCAGCAGTGAAGGTTTAGCGGTTTACAATGAGCAGTTCTTC.

The chain links TRBV10-2 to TRBJ2-3, with 11 bases aligning to TRBD2. V shed 6 bases, J shed 2 bases, and the junction held 4 bases outside the gene matches. There are 15 residues in the CDR3. Germline loops: CDR1 WSHSY, CDR2 SAAADI. The CDR3 nucleotides are TGCGCCAGCAGCTGGGGACTAGCGGACACAGATACGCAGTATTTT. It codes for CASSWGLADTDTQYF.

The chain has TRBV6-2 or TRBV6-3 and TRBJ1-5; D uncertain. The CDR3 contains 13 residues. Trimming removed 1 base from V and 5 bases from J, with 6 bases in between. CDR1 and CDR2 from the germline V gene are MNHEY and SVGEGT. Here the CDR3 reads CASSYYKDQPQHF. In DNA, the CDR3 is TGTGCCAGCAGTTACTACAAAGATCAGCCCCAGCATTTT.

The chain recombines TRBV9 with TRBJ1-1; D not resolved. This CDR3 contains 12 residues. V was trimmed by 4 bases and J by 1 base, leaving 5 bases between them. CDR1 and CDR2 from the germline V gene are SGDLS and YYNGEE. The CDR3 is CASSPSNTEAFF. CDR3 DNA: TGTGCCAGCAGCCCCTCGAACACTGAAGCTTTCTTT.

The V gene is TRBV10-1, the J gene TRBJ2-7, with D unresolved. Trimming cost V 0 bases and J 7 bases, with 10 bases left between them. Germline CDR1 WNHNN, CDR2 SYGVQD (reference sequence). The CDR3 covers 13 residues. Here the CDR3 DNA reads TGCGCCAGCAGTGAGTCCTGGTCTCGGGAGCAGTACTTC. This codes for CASSESWSREQYF.

The V call is TRBV28, the J call TRBJ2-7; 9 bases agree with TRBD2. This CDR3 comprises 14 residues. Germline values: CDR1 MDHEN, CDR2 SYDVKM. J gave up 2 bases and V 11 bases, and 10 bases lay outside the gene matches. The CDR3: CASREASGAYEQYF. The CDR3 nucleotides are TGTGCCTCAAGGGAGGCTAGCGGGGCCTACGAGCAGTACTTC. The full variable domain, with the rest looked up from reference TRBV28 and TRBJ2-7, is DVKVTQSSRYLVKRTGEKVFLECVQDMDHENMFWYRQDPGLGLRLIYFSYDVKMKEKGDIPEGYSVSREKKERFSLILESASTNQTSMYLCASREASGAYEQYFGPGTRLTVT.

The rearrangement joins TRBV2 to TRBJ1-2; TRBD1 matches 8 bases. J gave up 6 bases and V 4 bases, and 4 bases lay outside the gene matches. Germline CDR1 reads SNHLY; CDR2 reads FYNNEI. This CDR3 is 13 amino acids long. CDR3 residues: CASSVDRVHGYTF. In nucleotides, the CDR3 is TGTGCCAGCAGTGTGGACAGGGTACATGGCTACACCTTC.

The chain is built from TRBV28 and TRBJ1-4, with 10 bases fitting TRBD1. Germline values: CDR1 MDHEN, CDR2 SYDVKM. J was trimmed by 12 bases and V by 7 bases; bases with no gene match: 11. This CDR3 has 14 amino acids. The DNA of the CDR3 is TGTGCCAGCACGATCCGGGACAGGGGTTTGGAACTGTTTTTT. This encodes CASTIRDRGLELFF.

The chain uses TRBV5-4 and TRBJ2-1; the match to TRBD2 covers 11 bases. Trimming at V came to 0 bases and at J to 10 bases, leaving 12 bases not matched to a gene. The CDR3 runs 17 residues. Germline V lookup: CDR1 SGHNT, CDR2 YYREEE (reference sequence). The CDR3 DNA is TGTGCCAGCAGCTTGGCCATGGGGCTAGCGGGAGGAGGGGAGCAGTTCTTC. As protein: CASSLAMGLAGGGEQFF.

Notes on this clone: Within the sample, other DNA sequences also encode this same CDR3. This chain joins TRBV7-3 and TRBJ2-3; D possibly corresponds to TRBD2 (6 bases). The V gene lost 5 bases and the J gene lost 2 bases, with 17 bases spanning the gap. The length of the CDR3 is 16 residues. Germline CDR1 and CDR2: SGHTA and FQGTGA. This CDR3 reads CASSPRGSGSTDTQYF. CDR3 sequence (DNA): TGTGCCAGCAGCCCGCGGGGTAGCGGATCCACAGATACGCAGTATTTT.